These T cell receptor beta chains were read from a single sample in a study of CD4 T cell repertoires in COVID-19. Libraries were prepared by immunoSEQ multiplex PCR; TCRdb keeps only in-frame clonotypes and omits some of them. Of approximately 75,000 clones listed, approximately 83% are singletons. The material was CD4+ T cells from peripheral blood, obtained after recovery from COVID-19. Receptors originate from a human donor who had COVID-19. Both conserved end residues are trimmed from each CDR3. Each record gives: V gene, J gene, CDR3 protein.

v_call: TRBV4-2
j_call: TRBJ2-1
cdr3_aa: ASSQEEWGGGEQF

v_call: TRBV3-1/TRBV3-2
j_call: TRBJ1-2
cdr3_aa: ASSQAGGGYT

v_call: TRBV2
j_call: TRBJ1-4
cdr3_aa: ASSGNGRGVEKLF

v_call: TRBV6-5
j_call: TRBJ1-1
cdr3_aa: ASTGQMNTEAF

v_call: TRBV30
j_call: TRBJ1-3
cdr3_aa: AWSSRGTIY

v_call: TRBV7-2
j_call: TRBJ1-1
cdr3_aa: ASSLGSDRAAF

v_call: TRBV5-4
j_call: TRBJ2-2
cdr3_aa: ASSPGGTTPAGELF

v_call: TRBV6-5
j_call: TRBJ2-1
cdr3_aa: ASSKNRQGGEQF

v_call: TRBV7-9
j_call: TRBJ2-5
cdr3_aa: ASSRPLAEETQY

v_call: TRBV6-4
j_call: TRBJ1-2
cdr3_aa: ASSTGPGYGYT

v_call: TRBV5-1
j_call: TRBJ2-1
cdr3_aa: ASSLAGSGSWDEQF

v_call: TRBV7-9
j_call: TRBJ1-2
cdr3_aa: ASSLAGEIYGYT

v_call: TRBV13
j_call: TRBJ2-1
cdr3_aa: ASSLLGQGGYNEQF

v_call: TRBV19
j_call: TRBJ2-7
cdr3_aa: ASSRLGLNEQY

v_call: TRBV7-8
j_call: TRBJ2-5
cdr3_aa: ASTRQETQY

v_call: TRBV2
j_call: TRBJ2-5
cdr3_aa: ASTQREGLQETQY

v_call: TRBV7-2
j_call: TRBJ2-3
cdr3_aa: ASSTGTSGRHYDTQY

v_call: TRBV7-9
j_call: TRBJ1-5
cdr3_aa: ASSLGEQPQH

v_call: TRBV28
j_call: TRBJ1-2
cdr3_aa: ASSSPTGSINYGYT

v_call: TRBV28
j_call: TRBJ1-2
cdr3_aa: ASSFSASFGYT

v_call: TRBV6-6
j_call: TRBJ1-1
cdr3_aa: ASSLDPRTEAF

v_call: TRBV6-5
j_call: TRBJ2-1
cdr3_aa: ASSYKLAGFNEQF

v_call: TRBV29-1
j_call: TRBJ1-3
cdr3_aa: SVNPGNTIY

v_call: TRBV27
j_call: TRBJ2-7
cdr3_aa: ASSTNQGPYEQY

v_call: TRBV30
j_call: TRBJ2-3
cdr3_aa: AWSDRGDTQY

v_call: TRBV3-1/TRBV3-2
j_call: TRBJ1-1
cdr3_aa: ASSPGGATEAF

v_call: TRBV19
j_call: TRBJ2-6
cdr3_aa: ASSTGTSGANVLT

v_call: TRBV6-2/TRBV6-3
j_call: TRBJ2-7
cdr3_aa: ASSYLGELQY

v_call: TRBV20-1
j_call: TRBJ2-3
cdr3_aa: SARATDTQY

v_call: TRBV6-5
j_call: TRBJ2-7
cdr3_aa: ASSYSARPSYEQY

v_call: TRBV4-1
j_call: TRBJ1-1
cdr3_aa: ASSPRKGPPTGEAF

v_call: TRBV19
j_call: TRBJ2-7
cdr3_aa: ASSIRPGLAVPYEQY

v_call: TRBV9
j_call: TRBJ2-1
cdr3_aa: ASSVGGGAYYNEQF

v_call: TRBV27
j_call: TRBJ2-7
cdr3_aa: ASSPGQVYEQY

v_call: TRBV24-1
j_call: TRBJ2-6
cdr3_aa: ATSEGTGRPGANVLT

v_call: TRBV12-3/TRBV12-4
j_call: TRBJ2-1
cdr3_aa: ASSSSADNEQF

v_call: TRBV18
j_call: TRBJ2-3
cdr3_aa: ASSPPGIDTQY

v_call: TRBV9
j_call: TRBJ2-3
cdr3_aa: ASSVITGGGADTQY

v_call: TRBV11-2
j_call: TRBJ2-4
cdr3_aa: ASSSSTVLAKNIQY

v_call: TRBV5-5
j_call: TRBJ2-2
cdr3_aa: ASSLTGGVEAGELF

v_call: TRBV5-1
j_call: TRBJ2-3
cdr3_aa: ASSPGSTDTQY

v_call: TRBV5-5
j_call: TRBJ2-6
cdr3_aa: ASSLSSRGLSGANVLT

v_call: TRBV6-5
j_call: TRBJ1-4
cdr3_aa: ASKEQGFEKLF

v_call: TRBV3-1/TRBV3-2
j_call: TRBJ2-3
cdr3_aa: ASSQTGTGTDTQY

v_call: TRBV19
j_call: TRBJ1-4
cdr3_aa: ASNDRGISEKLF

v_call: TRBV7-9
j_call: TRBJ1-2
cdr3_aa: ASSPQRAGYGYT

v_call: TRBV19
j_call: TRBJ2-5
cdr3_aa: ASSAWGVDQQETQY

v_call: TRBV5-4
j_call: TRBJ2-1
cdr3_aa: ASSLGGSSYNEQF